One and the same sample provided the 25 T cell receptor beta chains below, sequenced in a study of cytomegalovirus exposure and HLA in healthy donors. Primers: 60 Vbeta forward and 13 Jbeta reverse. The protocol was immunoSEQ multiplex PCR, while the TCRdb copy is restricted to in-frame clones and leaves out a portion. The sample lists about 52,000 clones; 60% to 75% were seen once. The sample was PBMCs. The source of these receptors is a woman between 45 and 65 years old in good health and CMV-seronegative.

The chain joins TRBV2 to TRBJ1-2, with 11 bases fitting TRBD1. Trimming cost V 9 bases and J 8 bases; bases outside gene matches: 8. Germline CDR1 is SNHLY and CDR2 is FYNNEI. This CDR3 spans 13 amino acids. This CDR3 reads CASQQGTGGGYTF. The CDR3 bases are TGTGCCAGTCAGCAAGGGACAGGGGGAGGCTACACCTTC.

This clone was observed a handful of times. The conserved phenylalanine or tryptophan is not found at the CDR3 terminus, so this likely reflects a read error. V and J are TRBV25-1 and TRBJ1-4, with D maybe TRBD1 (6 bases). Germline-derived CDR1 and CDR2 are MGHDK and SYGVNS. CDR3 size: 18 residues. With 2 bases removed from V and 8 bases from J, the gap between germline ends came to 24 bases. The CDR3 coding sequence is TGTGCCAGCAGTGAACCTCTGGCTGAGACAGGCAGAAGAGAAAAACTGTTTGTT. Translated, it gives CASSEPLAETGRREKLFV.

The V gene is TRBV23-1, the J gene TRBJ1-2, with 7 bases aligning to TRBD1. TRBV23-1 is flagged as an ORF with uncertain function. J was trimmed by 6 bases and V by 9 bases; bases with no gene match: 16. This CDR3 region has 15 residues. CDR3 amino acids: CARNAKGALEDGYTF. The DNA for the CDR3 is TGCGCCAGGAACGCCAAGGGGGCGTTAGAGGATGGCTACACCTTC.

The rearrangement joins TRBV5-5 to TRBJ2-1, with D possibly TRBD1 on 5 matching bases. Germline V gives CDR1 SGHKS, CDR2 YYEKEE (reference sequence). The V end was cut by 4 bases, the J end by 5 bases, with 16 bases between. The CDR3 is 15 residues long. The CDR3 region has the DNA TGTGCCAGCAGCCTCGGTTCAGGGTGGAACAATGAGCAGTTCTTC. It specifies CASSLGSGWNNEQFF.

Here the CDR3 reads CASSAGGQFYEQYF. CDR3 coding DNA: TGTGCCTCGTCAGCGGGAGGGCAATTCTACGAGCAGTACTTC. J is TRBJ2-7 and V is TRBV10-3; 10 nucleotides match TRBD2. After removal of 11 bases from V and 3 bases from J, the junction contained 10 bases not matched to a gene. Looked up from germline, CDR1 is ENHRY and CDR2 is SYGVKD. The CDR3 contains 14 residues.

The sample holds a few counts of this clone. This chain connects TRBV9 to TRBJ1-2; a possible D gene is TRBD1 (6 bases). The germline V gene encodes CDR1 SGDLS and CDR2 YYNGEE. The CDR3 loop spans 14 amino acids. The germline V and J ends were trimmed by 0 bases and 4 bases, with 10 bases remaining between them. The CDR3 coding sequence is TGTGCCAGCAGCGTAGAACAGGGCCTCTATGGCTACACCTTC. This gives the protein CASSVEQGLYGYTF.

The chain employs TRBV5-1 and TRBJ2-7, with 7 bases aligning to TRBD2. Trimming cost V 0 bases and J 0 bases; bases outside gene matches: 3. The CDR3 extends over 15 amino acids. In germline, CDR1 is SGHRS, CDR2 YFSETQ. The CDR3 sequence: CASSLAGGSSYEQYF. Here the CDR3 DNA reads TGCGCCAGCAGCTTGGCCGGCGGGAGCTCCTACGAGCAGTACTTC. Complete variable domain (other parts from reference TRBV5-1 and TRBJ2-7): KAGVTQTPRYLIKTRGQQVTLSCSPISGHRSVSWYQQTPGQGLQFLFEYFSETQRNKGNFPGRFSGRQFSNSRSEMNVSTLELGDSALYLCASSLAGGSSYEQYFGPGTRLTVT.

The CDR3: CASTLLDRDGYGYTF. CDR3 nucleotides: TGTGCCAGCACCCTACTGGACAGGGACGGCTATGGCTACACCTTC. V and J are TRBV28 and TRBJ1-2, with 8 bases identical to TRBD1. CDR1 is MDHEN and CDR2 is SYDVKM in the germline V gene. The CDR3 consists of 15 residues. The junction had 11 bases not matched to a gene; V was cut back by 7 bases and J by 4 bases.

The chain combines TRBV6-1 with TRBJ1-4; unclear D gene. Germline CDR1 and CDR2: MNHNS and SASEGT. The CDR3 extends over 11 amino acids. Trimming pared 4 bases from V and 16 bases from J, leaving 13 bases between. CDR3 amino acids: CASSAEASKFF. As DNA, the CDR3 is TGTGCCAGCAGTGCGGAGGCTAGCAAGTTTTTT.

In this sample, this clone turned up once. The chain combines TRBV29-1 with TRBJ2-7; D gene ambiguous. The CDR3 contains 12 residues. V gave up 6 bases and J gave up 0 bases, with 9 bases separating them. The V gene's germline CDR1 is SQVTM and CDR2 ANQGSEA. CDR3 sequence: CSVVTSSYEQYF. CDR3 DNA sequence: TGCAGCGTCGTGACATCCTCCTACGAGCAGTACTTC.

This clone was picked up a small number of times. The chain carries TRBV5-1 and TRBJ2-2; TRBD1 agrees at 8 bases. Trimming removed 3 bases from V and 6 bases from J; junction bases left unmatched: 1. The CDR3 totals 13 residues. Germline values: CDR1 SGHRS, CDR2 YFSETQ. The CDR3 DNA reads as TGCGCCAGCAGCTACAGGGGGGCCGGGGAGCTGTTTTTT. This sequence encodes CASSYRGAGELFF.

The V and J genes are TRBV7-8 and TRBJ2-5, with D maybe TRBD2 (5 bases). Per the germline V gene, CDR1 is SGHVS and CDR2 is FQNEAQ. This CDR3 contains 12 residues. Trimming left V 5 bases short and J 7 bases short, with 11 bases between. CDR3 protein: CASSHPEGTQYF. In DNA, the CDR3 is TGTGCCAGCAGCCACCCTGAGGGGACCCAGTACTTC.

The V gene is TRBV28, the J gene TRBJ1-4; 7 bases are shared with TRBD1. Losses at the gene ends were 8 bases for V and 4 bases for J; bases not matched to a gene: 7. The CDR3 is made up of 14 amino acids. Germline values: CDR1 MDHEN, CDR2 SYDVKM. CDR3 protein: CASQMDRNNEKLFF. The CDR3 region has the DNA TGTGCCAGCCAGATGGACAGGAATAATGAAAAACTGTTTTTT. Combining the CDR3 with reference TRBV28 and TRBJ1-4 gives the whole variable domain DVKVTQSSRYLVKRTGEKVFLECVQDMDHENMFWYRQDPGLGLRLIYFSYDVKMKEKGDIPEGYSVSREKKERFSLILESASTNQTSMYLCASQMDRNNEKLFFGSGTQLSVL.

Comments on this clone: A junction end diverges from the germline sequence, so it may reflect a read error. The chain employs TRBV7-7 and TRBJ2-3, with TRBD2 matching 9 bases. The CDR3 is 16 residues long. Germline lookup yields CDR1 SSHAT and CDR2 FNYEAQ (reference sequence). In DNA, the CDR3 is TGTGCTAGCAGCTTAGGGTCTAGCGGGGGCACAGATACGCAGTATTTT. Translated: CASSLGSSGGTDTQYF.

For the CDR3, the DNA is TGTGCCACCAGCAGCTACCTACGCCGGGAGCCCCAGCATTTT. This gives the protein CATSSYLRREPQHF. This chain links TRBV15 with TRBJ1-5; D uncertain. Germline-derived CDR1 and CDR2 are LNHNV and YYDKDF (reference sequence). Trimming removed 3 bases from V and 8 bases from J, with 14 bases in between. The CDR3 is 14 amino acids. Complete variable domain (other parts from reference TRBV15 and TRBJ1-5): DAMVIQNPRYQVTQFGKPVTLSCSQTLNHNVMYWYQQKSSQAPKLLFHYYDKDFNNEADTPDNFQSRRPNTSFCFLDIRSPGLGDTAMYLCATSSYLRREPQHFGDGTRLSIL.

The chain is built from TRBV27 and TRBJ2-7, with 8 bases fitting TRBD1. Germline V lookup: CDR1 MNHEY, CDR2 SMNVEV (reference sequence). J gave up 2 bases and V 5 bases, and 8 bases lay outside the gene matches. The CDR3 spans 15 residues. CDR3 nucleotides: TGTGCCAGCAGTCCCCGGCCGGGACAGGCCTACGAGCAGTACTTC. It specifies CASSPRPGQAYEQYF.

The chain recombines TRBV27 with TRBJ2-3; D not certain. From germline, CDR1 is MNHEY and CDR2 SMNVEV (reference sequence). Trimming cost V 6 bases and J 0 bases, with 13 bases left between them. CDR3 length: 15 amino acids. The CDR3: CASRVKRFSTDTQYF. Written as DNA, the CDR3 is TGTGCCAGCAGGGTAAAGCGATTTAGCACAGATACGCAGTATTTT.

The sample holds one count of this clone. The V call is TRBV27, the J call TRBJ1-4; 7 bases are shared with TRBD1. Germline CDR1 reads MNHEY; CDR2 reads SMNVEV (reference sequence). Trimming took 2 bases from V and 5 from J; bases not matched to a gene: 5. The CDR3 contains 15 residues. In DNA form, the CDR3 reads TGTGCCAGCAGTTTACAACCGGGACAGAATGAAAAACTGTTTTTT. It encodes CASSLQPGQNEKLFF.

The rearrangement uses TRBV4-2 and TRBJ1-2; 8 nucleotides align to TRBD1. This CDR3 is built from 14 residues. V dropped 4 bases and J dropped 3; count of bases not matched to a gene: 4. Germline V lookup: CDR1 LGHNA, CDR2 YNFKEQ. CDR3 region: CASSPQDRDYGYTF. The CDR3 region has the DNA TGTGCCAGCAGCCCCCAGGACAGGGACTATGGCTACACCTTC.

This rearrangement joins TRBV7-8 to TRBJ1-1; tentative D call: TRBD1 (6 bases). CDR3 length: 15 amino acids. V was shortened by 1 base and J by 5 bases, with 14 bases between the two germline ends. Germline V gene sequence: CDR1 SGHVS, CDR2 FQNEAQ. CDR3 residues: CASSLVWGRGTEAFF. For the CDR3, the DNA is TGTGCCAGCAGCTTAGTGTGGGGGCGCGGGACTGAAGCTTTCTTT.

The chain couples TRBV11-2 to TRBJ2-7; D call uncertain. Trimming took 10 bases from V and 2 from J, leaving 15 bases between them. Looked up from germline, CDR1 is SGHAT and CDR2 is FQNNGV. The CDR3 is 13 amino acids. The DNA of the CDR3 is TGTGCCACCCAATTGGGCAGAACCTACGAGCAGTACTTC. As protein: CATQLGRTYEQYF.

The chain joins TRBV7-3 to TRBJ2-7; D is ambiguous. The CDR3 loop spans 17 amino acids. V lost 4 bases and J 0 bases, leaving 19 bases between the germline ends. Per germline, CDR1 SGHTA and CDR2 FQGTGA. The CDR3 DNA is TGTGCCAGCAGCTCCCCGCTATACGTCCCGAGCTCCTACGAGCAGTACTTC. It translates to CASSSPLYVPSSYEQYF.

The rearrangement links TRBV18 to TRBJ1-4; 7 bases match TRBD1. The CDR3 consists of 14 residues. Trimming removed 3 bases from V and 8 bases from J; junction bases left unmatched: 6. Germline assignment: CDR1 KGHSH and CDR2 LQKENI. This CDR3 is CASSPPPGGEKLFF. The CDR3 DNA reads as TGTGCCAGCTCACCTCCTCCAGGGGGGGAAAAACTGTTTTTT.

In the case of this clone: Compared with germline, one end of the junction differs, possibly owing to a read error. Other DNA sequences in this sample translate to the same CDR3. V is TRBV5-4 and J is TRBJ2-7; D possibly corresponds to TRBD1 (5 bases). The CDR3 loop spans 14 amino acids. The germline gives CDR1 SGHNT, CDR2 YYREEE (reference sequence). CDR3: CASSLETVPYEQYF. Here the CDR3 DNA reads TGTGCCAGCAGCTTGGAGACAGTTCCCTACGAGCAGTACTTT.

J is TRBJ2-1 and V is TRBV5-1; 10 bases are a match to TRBD2. There are 17 residues in the CDR3. V gave up 7 bases and J gave up 7 bases; unmatched junction bases: 17. The germline V gene encodes CDR1 SGHRS and CDR2 YFSETQ. The CDR3 DNA reads as TGCGCCAGCTCCTCAGCGGGAGGGCCGGGGGGTTGGAATGAGCAGTTCTTC. As protein: CASSSAGGPGGWNEQFF.